A single sample is the source of the 10 T cell receptor beta chains below, sequenced in a study of shared clonotypes between healthy human individuals. The protocol was immunoSEQ multiplex PCR, while the TCRdb copy is restricted to in-frame clones and leaves out a portion. Found here are 2 million to 2.5 million clones, 85% to 95% of them singletons; the top ten hold around 0.13%. Material: naive CD4+ T cells sorted from blood. Subset in this sample: CD45RA+ positively selected. Receptor source: a man in his late teens or twenties in good health.

The chain recombines TRBV12-5 with TRBJ2-2; TRBD2 matches at 13 bases. Germline CDR1 reads LGHNT; CDR2 reads FRNRAP. The CDR3 contains 17 residues. V lost 2 bases to trimming and J lost 5 bases; unmatched junction nucleotides: 5. The CDR3 DNA is TGTGCTAGTGGTTTGAGACTAGCGGGAGGTTATACCGGGGAGCTGTTTTTT. It encodes CASGLRLAGGYTGELFF.

The chain recombines TRBV2 with TRBJ1-6, with D possibly being TRBD1 (5 bases). V gave up 6 bases and J gave up 6 bases, with 18 bases separating them. This CDR3 comprises 16 residues. Germline V CDR1 and CDR2: SNHLY, FYNNEI. DNA of the CDR3: TGTGCCAGCAGACCGACAGAAATAGTTTTTAATTCACCCCTCCACTTT. This translates into CASRPTEIVFNSPLHF.

V and J are TRBV7-2 and TRBJ2-5; TRBD2 matches 8 bases. The germline gives CDR1 SGHTA, CDR2 FQGNSA. This CDR3 is 14 amino acids long. V gave up 4 bases and J gave up 5 bases; unmatched junction bases: 6. For the CDR3, the DNA is TGTGCCAGCAGCTCTTCCTCTAGCGGGGAGACCCAGTACTTC. Translated, it gives CASSSSSSGETQYF. Full variable domain (missing parts from reference TRBV7-2 and TRBJ2-5): GAGVSQSPSNKVTEKGKDVELRCDPISGHTALYWYRQSLGQGLEFLIYFQGNSAPDKSGLPSDRFSAERTGGSVSTLTIQRTQQEDSAVYLCASSSSSSGETQYFGPGTRLLVL.

The chain carries TRBV7-9 and TRBJ1-5, with a possible D match to TRBD1 (6 bases). The germline V and J ends were trimmed by 5 bases and 7 bases, with 12 bases remaining between them. This CDR3 spans 13 amino acids. Per the germline V gene, CDR1 is SEHNR and CDR2 is FQNEAQ (reference sequence). Here the CDR3 reads CASSLTGSQPQHF. The CDR3 nucleotides read TGTGCCAGCAGCCTAACAGGGTCCCAGCCCCAGCATTTT. The variable domain in full, completed from reference TRBV7-9 and TRBJ1-5, reads DTGVSQNPRHKITKRGQNVTFRCDPISEHNRLYWYRQTLGQGPEFLTYFQNEAQLEKSRLLSDRFSAERPKGSFSTLEIQRTEQGDSAMYLCASSLTGSQPQHFGDGTRLSIL.

This clone was observed a few times. V gene TRBV2 combines with J gene TRBJ1-1, with D possibly being TRBD1 (5 bases). The CDR3 totals 17 residues. Germline assignment: CDR1 SNHLY and CDR2 FYNNEI. Deletions cut 5 bases from V and 1 base from J, with 20 bases between. The CDR3 nucleotides read TGTGCCAGCAGTTATGGGGGACTGAGGCGCACGAACACTGAAGCTTTCTTT. Residues: CASSYGGLRRTNTEAFF.

The chain joins TRBV11-2 to TRBJ2-3, with 7 bases matching TRBD2. The trim removed 2 bases at V and 6 bases at J, leaving 14 bases unmatched. CDR3 length: 17 amino acids. Germline-derived CDR1 and CDR2 are SGHAT and FQNNGV. The CDR3 DNA is TGTGCCAGCAGCTTAAGCATGCGGGAGCTTCCTCCCGATACGCAGTATTTT. Residues: CASSLSMRELPPDTQYF.

The rearrangement uses TRBV5-7 and TRBJ2-3; D might be TRBD1 or TRBD2, each matching 5 bases. TRBV5-7 falls under the ORF class, with uncertain function. Trimming removed 8 bases from V and 0 bases from J, with 19 bases in between. The CDR3 consists of 16 residues. This CDR3 reads CARSPWDRKSTDTQYF. The CDR3 bases are TGTGCCAGGAGCCCATGGGACCGAAAGAGCACAGATACGCAGTATTTT.

V is TRBV10-3 and J is TRBJ1-2; a weak D match, TRBD1 (6 bases). V was clipped by 0 bases and J by 4 bases, with 9 bases between them. CDR3 length equals 14 residues. From germline, CDR1 is ENHRY and CDR2 SYGVKD. The CDR3, as DNA: TGTGCCATCAGTGAGTCCCAGGGGCCCTATGGCTACACCTTC. Translating gives CAISESQGPYGYTF.

J is TRBJ2-7 and V is TRBV28; TRBD1 agrees at 8 bases. V was pared by 6 bases and J by 3 bases, with 7 bases of the junction left unmatched. This CDR3 has 14 residues. Germline values: CDR1 MDHEN, CDR2 SYDVKM. The CDR3 region has the DNA TGTGCCAGCAGAACCGGGACAGGTGACTACGAGCAGTACTTC. It specifies CASRTGTGDYEQYF.

A note on this clone: Other nucleotide sequences in the sample specify the same CDR3. This chain links TRBV6-1 with TRBJ1-1; possible D gene TRBD1, 5 bases. The germline V and J ends were trimmed by 2 bases and 5 bases, with 9 bases remaining between them. The CDR3 sequence is 13 residues long. Germline V gene lookup returns CDR1 MNHNS and CDR2 SASEGT. The CDR3 sequence is CASSELGGTEAFF. The CDR3 DNA reads TGTGCCAGCAGTGAACTGGGGGGGACTGAAGCTTTCTTT.